Listed below are T cell receptor beta chains from one sample, sequenced in a study of T-cell memory formation after mild COVID-19. TCRdb called the 5' RACE reads again in MiXCR, with one record for every CDR3 protein. Of about 560,000 distinct CDR3 sequences listed, 20% to 25% are singletons. The specimen sequenced was PBMCs or a T cell subset sorted from them (not recorded which). Receptors were obtained from an adult woman who had mild COVID-19 (a few samples of this study predate the infection). Cell type and time point are not known. Both conserved end residues are part of each CDR3. D genes are given only for firm matches. Clone size is given for some rows only: seen once, a few or many times, or a class if the clone is expanded.

TRBV7-2	NA	NA	TRBJ1-5	TGTGCCAGCAGCGCGAACAGGGCCCAGCCCCAGCATTTT	CASSANRAQPQHF
TRBV9	NA	NA	TRBJ2-2	TGTGCCAGCAGCGTACCCGAACCCACCGGGGAGCTGTTTTTT	CASSVPEPTGELFF
TRBV6-4	NA	once	TRBJ1-1	TGTGCCAGCCCCAAGTCGTGGGGTGGATTAATTTGGAACACTGAAGCTTTCTTT	CASPKSWGGLIWNTEAFF
TRBV24-1	TRBD1	many	TRBJ2-1	TGTGCCACCAGTAGGCAGGGGGCTTACAATGAGCAGTTCTTC	CATSRQGAYNEQFF
TRBV7-9	TRBD2	NA	TRBJ2-3	TGTGCCAGCAGCTCGAGAGAAGGGACTAGCGGGAGGGGGCCAGATACGCAGTATTTT	CASSSREGTSGRGPDTQYF
TRBV20-1	TRBD2	NA	TRBJ2-3	TGCAGTGCCGGGAGGGACCAGGCCATCACAAATACGCAGTATTTT	CSAGRDQAITNTQYF
TRBV4-3	NA	NA	TRBJ2-1	TGCGCCAGCAGCCAAGAAGTCTTATCCAGGGACCTGAGCTCCTACAATGAGCAGTTCTTC	CASSQEVLSRDLSSYNEQFF
TRBV7-2	NA	many	TRBJ2-5	TGTGCCAGCAGCTTAGGCGGAAGTATGTCAGAGACCCAGTACTTC	CASSLGGSMSETQYF
TRBV20-1	NA	NA	TRBJ2-1	TGCAGTGCCACGATGGTCGCGGGAAAGGGCAATGAGCAGTTCTTC	CSATMVAGKGNEQFF
TRBV5-6	TRBD2	NA	TRBJ2-7	TGTGCCAGCAGCTTGGGGTCGGGAGGTTCCTACTACGAGCAGTACTTC	CASSLGSGGSYYEQYF
TRBV7-2	NA	few	TRBJ1-6	TGTGCCAGCAGCTTATCATCAGGGTCTCATTCACCCCTCCACTTT	CASSLSSGSHSPLHF
TRBV30	NA	NA	TRBJ1-4	TGTGCCTGGAGTTTGGGCGTAGGACGGGAAAAACTGTTTTTT	CAWSLGVGREKLFF
TRBV5-1	TRBD1	NA	TRBJ1-2	TGCGCCAGCAGCTTGGGTATCAGGGGGAAGGATGGCTACACCTTC	CASSLGIRGKDGYTF
TRBV27	TRBD1	few	TRBJ2-7	TGTGCCAGCAGTTTCGGGACAGGGGGCAAGGAGCAGTACTTC	CASSFGTGGKEQYF
TRBV7-2	NA	NA	TRBJ2-1	TGTGCCAGCAGCTCCCTTGGGCCCCCCAACAATGAGCAGTTCTTC	CASSSLGPPNNEQFF
TRBV6-5	NA	many	TRBJ1-6	TGTGCCAGCAGGACAGGAGGAGGGCGCGATAATTCACCCCTCCACTTT	CASRTGGGRDNSPLHF
TRBV4-1	NA	few	TRBJ1-1	TGCGCCAGCAGCCAAGATTTGATCGGGGCCAGTCCCACTGAAGCTTTCTTT	CASSQDLIGASPTEAFF
TRBV24-1	NA	NA	TRBJ2-1	TGTGCCACCAGTGATCCCGAGGTAACCTACAATGAGCAGTTCTTC	CATSDPEVTYNEQFF
TRBV6-6	NA	few	TRBJ1-2	TGTGCCAGCAGTTACTCCGGAGAGTATGGCTACACCTTC	CASSYSGEYGYTF
TRBV6-1	NA	few	TRBJ1-1	TGTGCCACAGACCGGGACGGCCGTGAAGCTTTCTTT	CATDRDGREAFF
TRBV24-1	TRBD1	NA	TRBJ2-3	TGTGCCACCGCTCACACAGGGGTGGGGACAGATACGCAGTATTTT	CATAHTGVGTDTQYF
TRBV11-2	TRBD2	few	TRBJ2-1	TGTGCCAGCAGCTTAGTGACTAGCGGGGGCAGGTCCTACAATGAGCAGTTCTTC	CASSLVTSGGRSYNEQFF
TRBV5-1	TRBD1	few	TRBJ2-3	TGCGCCAGCAGCTCCACGACAGGGTCCGATACGCAGTATTTT	CASSSTTGSDTQYF
TRBV12-3/TRBV12-4	TRBD1	NA	TRBJ1-5	TGTGCCAGCAGACAAGGACAGGGAAATCAGCCCCAGCATTTT	CASRQGQGNQPQHF
TRBV4-3	NA	NA	TRBJ1-1	TGCGCCAGCAGCCAACTGATGAACACTGAAGCTTTCTTT	CASSQLMNTEAFF
TRBV19	TRBD2	few	TRBJ2-1	TGTGCCAGTAGTAGGCAGCGGGGACTACTCTACAATGAGCAGTTCTTC	CASSRQRGLLYNEQFF
TRBV18	NA	many	TRBJ1-1	TGTGCCAGCTCACCGGCTAACACTGAAGCTTTCTTT	CASSPANTEAFF
TRBV27	NA	once	TRBJ2-7	TGTGCCAGCAGTTTATTAGGCAGGGTATACGAGCAGTACTTC	CASSLLGRVYEQYF
TRBV7-3	NA	NA	TRBJ2-3	TGTGCCAGCAGCTTAAGGTCCGGATCACCAAAAACCACAGATACGCAGTATTTT	CASSLRSGSPKTTDTQYF
TRBV21-1	NA	NA	TRBJ2-3	TGTGCCACGCGAGGGGCGGGAGTAGCAGATACGCAGTATTTT	CATRGAGVADTQYF
TRBV9	TRBD2	few	TRBJ2-3	TGTGCCAGCAGTTCTCATCCGACCGGGAGGGGAGATACGCAGTATTTT	CASSSHPTGRGDTQYF
TRBV7-6	TRBD2	NA	TRBJ2-3	TGTGCCAGCAGCCCCCTAGCGGCGCACACAGATACGCAGTATTTT	CASSPLAAHTDTQYF
TRBV12-3/TRBV12-4	TRBD1	NA	TRBJ1-1	TGTGCCAGCACCTTACAAACAGGGGGCGTTTTGAACACTGAAGCTTTCTTT	CASTLQTGGVLNTEAFF
TRBV5-1	TRBD2	few	TRBJ2-1	TGCGCCAGCAGCTTGGCCGGCGGGAGTATCAACAATGAGCAGTTCTTC	CASSLAGGSINNEQFF
TRBV14	NA	NA	TRBJ2-2	TGTGCCAGCAGCCCTCAGGCAGGGCCCACCGGGGAGCTGTTTTTT	CASSPQAGPTGELFF
TRBV7-8	NA	NA	TRBJ1-2	TGTGCCAGCAGCTTGTATTACTCAGGGGTGGAAGGTGGTTATGGCTACACCTTC	CASSLYYSGVEGGYGYTF
TRBV5-1	NA	few	TRBJ2-1	TGCGCCAGCAGCCTACCCCCCTCAGGGAAACTCTCCTACAATGAGCAGTTCTTC	CASSLPPSGKLSYNEQFF
TRBV10-3	NA	NA	TRBJ2-7	TGTGCCATCAGTGATCTTAGCTCCTACGAGCAGTACTTC	CAISDLSSYEQYF
TRBV18	NA	many	TRBJ1-1	TGTGCCAGCTCACTAAACAGCGCCATGAACACTGAAGCTTTCTTT	CASSLNSAMNTEAFF
TRBV7-3	TRBD1	few	TRBJ2-3	TGTGCCAGCAGCTCTGAATCCGGGACAGGGTTGAAGTATTTT	CASSSESGTGLKYF
TRBV5-1	TRBD1	few	TRBJ2-7	TGCGCCAGCAGCATGACAGGGCCCGAGCAGTACTTC	CASSMTGPEQYF
TRBV29-1	NA	few	TRBJ2-1	TGCAGCGTTGAACGAGGGGCCTACAATGAGCAGTTCTTC	CSVERGAYNEQFF
TRBV4-1	TRBD2	once	TRBJ2-3	TGCGCCAGCAGCCAAGTTGCGGGGGGGCTCACAGATACGCAGTATTTT	CASSQVAGGLTDTQYF
TRBV7-3	NA	NA	TRBJ2-3	TGTGCCAGCAGCTTAAACAAGGGACGCGGCACAGATACGCAGTATTTT	CASSLNKGRGTDTQYF
TRBV6-2/TRBV6-3	NA	once	TRBJ1-5	TGTGCCAGCAGTTACACGCGGGGTGTTCAGCCCCAGCATTTT	CASSYTRGVQPQHF
TRBV3-1	NA	NA	TRBJ2-4	TGTGCCAGCAGCCAAGCCGTCTTAGCCAAAAACATTCAGTACTTC	CASSQAVLAKNIQYF
TRBV5-6	NA	NA	TRBJ2-2	TGTGCCAGCAGCTTGGCCGTTCAGGCTGACGGGGAGCTGTTTTTT	CASSLAVQADGELFF
TRBV25-1	NA	NA	TRBJ2-7	TGTGCCAGCAGTGGAAGACGGGAAGCATACGAGCAGTACTTC	CASSGRREAYEQYF
TRBV12-3/TRBV12-4	TRBD2	NA	TRBJ2-3	TGTGCCAGCAGACCCGGGGGTAGCGGGAGGCCAGATACGCAGTATTTT	CASRPGGSGRPDTQYF